These T cell receptor beta chains were read from a single sample in a study of blood T cell repertoires in COVID-19. Assay used: immunoSEQ multiplex PCR; TCRdb lists only in-frame clones, some missing. In the table there are 85,000 to 100,000 clones, 86% of which are singletons. The sequenced sample consisted of peripheral blood. Receptor source: a man in his sixties with acute or convalescent COVID-19. Both conserved end residues are part of each CDR3. Fields, in order: CDR3 length, D gene, V gene, clone size, J gene, CDR3 protein, CDR3 DNA. A D gene is named only where the DNA matches it firmly. Only some rows state a clone size, as once, few, many or a class for expanded clones.

>16|TRBD1|TRBV19|-|TRBJ1-4
CASTGTGLGTNEKLFF
TGTGCCAGCACCGGGACAGGTTTGGGAACTAATGAAAAACTGTTTTTT
>15|TRBD2|TRBV6-4|-|TRBJ2-2
CASSALAGETGELFF
TGTGCCAGCAGCGCTCTAGCGGGTGAGACCGGGGAGCTGTTTTTT
>17|-|TRBV6-6|few|TRBJ1-4
CASSRNEVAARYEKLFF
TGTGCCAGCAGTCGCAATGAGGTGGCAGCCAGATATGAAAAACTGTTTTTT
>14|-|TRBV4-1|-|TRBJ2-7
CASSQSPSSYEQYF
TGCGCCAGCAGCCAATCTCCGAGCTCCTACGAGCAGTACTTC
>15|-|TRBV27|-|TRBJ1-6
CASSLEGFANSPLHF
TGTGCCAGCAGTTTGGAGGGATTTGCTAATTCACCCCTCCACTTT
>14|TRBD2|TRBV11-2|-|TRBJ2-7
CASSPSSGGYEQYF
TGTGCCAGCAGCCCCAGTTCGGGGGGCTACGAGCAGTACTTC
>15|-|TRBV6-2/TRBV6-3|-|TRBJ1-5
CASSVPGLGNQPQHF
TGTGCCAGCAGTGTCCCAGGGTTGGGCAATCAGCCCCAGCATTTT
>16|-|TRBV19|-|TRBJ1-4
CASSILTGPTNEKLFF
TGTGCCAGTAGTATCCTCACAGGGCCGACTAATGAAAAACTGTTTTTT
>16|-|TRBV3-1/TRBV3-2|-|TRBJ2-2
CASSQFPGSGTGELFF
TGTGCCAGCAGCCAATTCCCAGGGTCTGGCACCGGGGAGCTGTTTTTT
>16|TRBD2|TRBV5-4|-|TRBJ2-3
CASSSGLADPTDTQYF
TGTGCCAGCAGCTCAGGACTAGCGGACCCCACAGATACGCAGTATTTT
>12|-|TRBV28|-|TRBJ1-1
CASSTVNTEAFF
TGTGCCAGCAGCACAGTGAACACCGAAGCTTTCTTT
>11|-|TRBV12-3/TRBV12-4|-|TRBJ2-3
CASSPFHTQYF
TGTGCCAGCAGTCCCTTCCATACGCAGTATTTT
>15|TRBD2|TRBV9|-|TRBJ2-3
CASSVEVAGGHTQYF
TGTGCCAGCAGCGTAGAGGTGGCGGGGGGGCACACGCAGTATTTT
>15|-|TRBV7-3|few|TRBJ2-2
CASSSTQGGGGELFF
TGTGCCAGCAGTTCAACGCAAGGGGGTGGCGGGGAGCTGTTTTTT
>13|TRBD1|TRBV11-3|-|TRBJ2-7
CASSPGQGYEQYF
TGTGCCAGCAGCCCGGGACAGGGATACGAGCAGTACTTC
>14|-|TRBV2|-|TRBJ1-5
CASSQEGGNQPQHF
TGTGCCAGCAGTCAAGAGGGAGGCAATCAGCCCCAGCATTTT
>13|-|TRBV10-3|-|TRBJ1-4
CAISERSNEKLFF
TGTGCCATCAGTGAACGGAGTAATGAAAAACTGTTTTTT
>14|-|TRBV28|-|TRBJ1-2
CASSPGGWSGGYTF
TGTGCCAGCAGTCCGGGTGGGTGGTCTGGAGGGTACACCTTC
>17|TRBD1|TRBV6-6|-|TRBJ1-4
CASSPRQQGAGNEKLFF
TGTGCCAGCAGTCCGCGTCAACAGGGGGCAGGTAATGAAAAACTGTTTTTT
>16|TRBD1|TRBV9|-|TRBJ2-5
CASSVTRDRHQETQYF
TGTGCCAGCAGCGTAACGAGGGACAGGCACCAAGAGACCCAGTACTTC
>12|-|TRBV23-1|-|TRBJ2-3
CARENPGDTQYF
TGCGCCAGAGAAAATCCCGGGGATACGCAGTATTTT
>14|-|TRBV16|-|TRBJ1-5
CASSPTRGNQPQHF
TGTGCCAGCAGCCCGACACGAGGCAATCAGCCCCAGCATTTT
>13|-|TRBV7-9|-|TRBJ2-1
CASSIRTGNEQFF
TGTGCCAGCAGCATACGAACAGGGAATGAGCAGTTCTTC
>15|TRBD1|TRBV29-1|-|TRBJ1-4
CSVGQGALANEKLFF
TGCAGCGTTGGCCAGGGGGCATTAGCTAATGAAAAACTGTTTTTT
>15|-|TRBV27|-|TRBJ1-5
CASSFLYRVDQPQHF
TGTGCCAGCAGTTTCCTTTACAGGGTGGATCAGCCCCAGCATTTT
>12|-|TRBV5-6|-|TRBJ2-2
CASSLSAGELFF
TGTGCCAGCAGCTTGTCGGCCGGGGAGCTGTTTTTT
>16|TRBD1|TRBV25-1|-|TRBJ1-1
CASSPTRQGTFAEAFF
TGTGCCAGCAGCCCCACTCGACAGGGTACTTTCGCTGAAGCTTTCTTT
>16|TRBD1|TRBV19|once|TRBJ1-2
CASSGLPGQGLSGYTF
TGTGCCAGTAGTGGCCTTCCCGGACAGGGGCTGAGTGGCTACACCTTC
>13|-|TRBV9|-|TRBJ2-3
CASSVANTDTQYF
TGTGCCAGCAGCGTGGCCAACACAGATACGCAGTATTTT
>18|TRBD1|TRBV7-2|-|TRBJ2-3
CASSRAGTGVVSTDTQYF
TGTGCCAGCAGCCGGGCGGGGACAGGGGTAGTCAGCACAGATACGCAGTATTTT
>14|TRBD1|TRBV19|-|TRBJ1-5
CASSITGGLQPQHF
TGTGCCAGTAGTATCACAGGGGGCCTTCAGCCCCAGCATTTT
>14|-|TRBV2|-|TRBJ2-6
CASTRQTGANVLTF
TGTGCCAGCACCCGACAGACTGGGGCCAACGTCCTGACTTTC
>17|TRBD2|TRBV20-1|-|TRBJ2-1
CSARGGAGGTSYNEQFF
TGCAGTGCTCGTGGAGGAGCGGGAGGGACGTCCTACAATGAGCAGTTCTTC
>14|TRBD1|TRBV24-1|-|TRBJ1-4
CATTPDRGSEKLFF
TGTGCCACCACTCCAGACAGGGGCAGTGAAAAACTGTTTTTT
>20|TRBD2|TRBV9|-|TRBJ2-1
CASSATGGLAGALLYNEQFF
TGTGCCAGCAGCGCAACTGGGGGACTAGCGGGGGCTCTACTGTACAATGAGCAGTTCTTC
>15|-|TRBV19|-|TRBJ2-7
CASSIGRVFPDEQYF
TGTGCCAGTAGTATAGGGAGGGTCTTCCCAGACGAGCAGTACTTC
>14|TRBD2|TRBV2|-|TRBJ2-3
CASASGRGTDTQYF
TGTGCCAGCGCTAGCGGAAGAGGCACAGATACGCAGTATTTT
>14|-|TRBV2|once|TRBJ1-1
CASREDGLNTEAFF
TGTGCCAGCAGGGAGGACGGGTTAAACACTGAAGCTTTCTTT
>16|TRBD1|TRBV11-2|once|TRBJ2-3
CASTQGARVGTDTQYF
TGTGCCAGCACCCAGGGGGCGAGAGTAGGCACAGATACGCAGTATTTT
>14|TRBD1|TRBV30|-|TRBJ1-6
CAWTPGQANSPLHF
TGTGCCTGGACCCCGGGACAGGCAAATTCACCCCTCCACTTT
>11|TRBD1|TRBV6-5|-|TRBJ1-1
CATRQGRKAFF
TGTGCCACCCGACAGGGGCGGAAAGCTTTCTTT
>16|TRBD2|TRBV11-1|-|TRBJ2-3
CASSLRTSGGVDTQYF
TGTGCCAGCAGCCTAAGGACTAGCGGGGGTGTAGATACGCAGTATTTT
>15|TRBD1|TRBV9|-|TRBJ1-1
CASSIERQGSTEAFF
TGTGCCAGCAGCATCGAGCGACAGGGGTCCACTGAAGCTTTCTTT
>18|TRBD2|TRBV5-1|-|TRBJ2-5
CASSLGLAGGGIQETQYF
TGCGCCAGCAGCTTGGGACTAGCGGGGGGCGGGATCCAAGAGACCCAGTACTTC
>14|-|TRBV7-2|-|TRBJ1-6
CASRDGGRNSPLHF
TGTGCCAGCAGGGACGGGGGGCGAAATTCACCCCTCCACTTT
>18|TRBD2|TRBV9|-|TRBJ2-1
CASSVMLATSGSRNEQFF
TGTGCCAGCAGCGTAATGCTTGCGACTAGCGGGAGTAGAAATGAGCAGTTCTTC
>16|TRBD1|TRBV6-2/TRBV6-3|-|TRBJ1-5
CASSYRTGKSNQPQHF
TGTGCCAGCAGTTACCGGACAGGGAAAAGCAATCAGCCCCAGCATTTT
>16|TRBD1|TRBV14|once|TRBJ2-3
CASSQERYRGADTQYF
TGTGCCAGCAGCCAAGAGAGGTACAGGGGTGCAGATACGCAGTATTTT
>14|-|TRBV5-6|-|TRBJ1-2
CASSVTGTLDGYTF
TGTGCCAGCAGCGTAACCGGGACTTTAGATGGCTACACCTTC
>12|-|TRBV19|-|TRBJ1-1
CASSGRSTEAFF
TGTGCCAGTAGCGGTCGGAGCACTGAAGCTTTCTTT
>13|-|TRBV12-3/TRBV12-4|-|TRBJ2-1
CASSRQSNNEQFF
TGTGCCAGCAGTCGACAGTCCAACAATGAGCAGTTCTTC